A selection of T cell receptor beta chains follows, all from one sample in a study of shared clonotypes between healthy human individuals. The data were produced by immunoSEQ multiplex PCR, yet TCRdb's version contains in-frame clones alone and is incomplete. The data hold approximately 2,000,000 clones, with roughly 90% observed a single time. Sequencing used naive CD4+ T cells from PBMCs. The source of these receptors is a man aged 18 to 30 in good health. Some clones in this sample may be carry-over from other donors' samples. CDR3s include the opening cysteine and the closing phenylalanine or tryptophan. The order of the fields is D gene, J gene, clone size, V gene, CDR3 protein, CDR3 DNA. A D gene is named only where the DNA matches it firmly. Size is omitted from some rows. Given values are once, few, many or a class for expanded clones.

.,TRBJ1-1,.,TRBV6-5,CASSPKPHSITEAFF,TGTGCCAGCAGCCCCAAACCTCACAGTATCACTGAAGCTTTCTTT
.,TRBJ1-5,.,TRBV7-8,CASSLVTGDQPQHF,TGTGCCAGCAGCTTAGTGACAGGAGATCAGCCCCAGCATTTT
.,TRBJ2-3,.,TRBV6-6,CASSPRRRGTDTQYF,TGTGCCAGCAGCCCCAGACGCCGCGGGACAGATACGCAGTATTTT
TRBD1,TRBJ1-2,.,TRBV28,CASSGTGGFAGYTF,TGTGCCAGCAGTGGGACAGGGGGCTTCGCTGGCTACACCTTC
.,TRBJ2-4,once,TRBV11-2,CASSLGFWGRGATNIQYF,TGTGCCAGCAGCTTAGGGTTTTGGGGCCGGGGGGCTACCAACATTCAGTACTTC
.,TRBJ1-2,once,TRBV9,CASSVHSGIEVGGYTF,TGTGCCAGCAGCGTGCATTCGGGGATTGAGGTAGGGGGCTACACCTTC
.,TRBJ1-5,once,TRBV28,CASSWGIDQPQHF,TGTGCCAGCAGTTGGGGGATAGATCAGCCCCAGCATTTT
TRBD2,TRBJ2-2,.,TRBV5-4,CASSFGGTGGTGELFF,TGTGCCAGCAGCTTCGGGGGGACCGGAGGCACCGGGGAGCTGTTTTTT
.,TRBJ2-7,.,TRBV2,CASRPPGLPYEQYF,TGTGCCAGCAGGCCCCCGGGGCTACCCTACGAGCAGTACTTC
TRBD1,TRBJ1-2,.,TRBV4-2,CASSQDRGRGYTF,TGTGCCAGCAGCCAGGACAGGGGTCGAGGCTACACCTTC
.,TRBJ2-5,.,TRBV7-2,CASSKLAGETQYF,TGTGCCAGCAGCAAACTAGCAGGAGAGACCCAGTACTTC
TRBD1,TRBJ1-1,.,TRBV6-5,CASSRTGGNEAFF,TGTGCCAGCAGTCGGACAGGGGGTAATGAAGCTTTCTTT
.,TRBJ2-7,.,TRBV2,CASSVRDEQYF,TGTGCCAGCAGTGTCAGGGACGAGCAGTACTTC
.,TRBJ1-4,.,TRBV6-4,CASKTHGGVGEKLFF,TGTGCCAGCAAGACCCACGGGGGGGTGGGGGAAAAACTGTTTTTT
TRBD1,TRBJ2-2,.,TRBV10-1,CASGKGQGDTGELFF,TGCGCCAGCGGGAAGGGACAGGGAGACACCGGGGAGCTGTTTTTT
.,TRBJ2-5,.,TRBV5-1,CASSLGTGSGETQYF,TGCGCCAGCAGCTTGGGTACAGGGAGTGGGGAGACCCAGTACTTC
.,TRBJ2-1,.,TRBV9,CASSVVGRNYNEQFF,TGTGCCAGCAGCGTAGTAGGACGGAACTACAATGAGCAGTTCTTC
.,TRBJ1-2,.,TRBV27,CASSPDRYYGYTF,TGTGCCAGCAGTCCCGACAGGTACTATGGCTACACCTTC
TRBD1,TRBJ1-2,.,TRBV29-1,CSVWTGGYGYTF,TGCAGCGTCTGGACAGGGGGGTATGGCTACACCTTC
TRBD1,TRBJ2-7,once,TRBV6-1,CASRGTGTYEQYF,TGTGCCAGCAGGGGGACAGGAACCTACGAGCAGTACTTC
TRBD2,TRBJ2-3,.,TRBV6-6,CASSRDYTDTQYF,TGTGCCAGCAGTCGGGACTACACAGATACGCAGTATTTT
TRBD1,TRBJ2-3,.,TRBV18,CASSHPGQTSTDTQYF,TGTGCCAGCTCACACCCGGGACAGACTAGCACAGATACGCAGTATTTT
TRBD1,TRBJ2-7,.,TRBV6-5,CASRMGQEGEQYF,TGTGCCAGCAGGATGGGACAGGAAGGGGAGCAGTACTTC
TRBD2,TRBJ2-3,.,TRBV6-5,CASSSSGGVVTQYF,TGTGCCAGCAGTTCTAGCGGGGGGGTTGTTACGCAGTATTTT
TRBD1,TRBJ2-2,.,TRBV7-2,CASSLETGATGELFF,TGTGCCAGCAGCTTAGAGACAGGGGCCACCGGGGAGCTGTTTTTT